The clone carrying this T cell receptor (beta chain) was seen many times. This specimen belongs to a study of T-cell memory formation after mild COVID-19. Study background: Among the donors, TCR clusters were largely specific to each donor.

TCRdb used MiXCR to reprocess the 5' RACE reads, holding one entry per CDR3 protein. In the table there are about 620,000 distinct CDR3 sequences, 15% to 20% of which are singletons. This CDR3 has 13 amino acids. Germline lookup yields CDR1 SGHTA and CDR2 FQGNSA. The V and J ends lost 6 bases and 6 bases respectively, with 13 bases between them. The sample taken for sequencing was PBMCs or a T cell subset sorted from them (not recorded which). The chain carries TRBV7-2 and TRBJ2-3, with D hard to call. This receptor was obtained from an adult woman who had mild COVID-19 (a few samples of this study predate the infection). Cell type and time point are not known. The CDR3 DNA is TGTGCCAGCAGTACATACGTTAAGGATACGCAGTATTTT. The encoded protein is CASSTYVKDTQYF. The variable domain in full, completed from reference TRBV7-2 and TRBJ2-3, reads GAGVSQSPSNKVTEKGKDVELRCDPISGHTALYWYRQSLGQGLEFLIYFQGNSAPDKSGLPSDRFSAERTGGSVSTLTIQRTQQEDSAVYLCASSTYVKDTQYFGPGTRLTVL.